A selection of T cell receptor beta chains follows, all from one sample in a study of siplizumab effects on memory and regulatory T cells. Data came from immunoSEQ multiplex PCR; TCRdb stores just in-frame clones and leaves some out. Of approximately 100,000 clones listed, about 93% are singletons. The source material was non-Treg CD4+ T cells sorted from blood. The receptors derive from a human donor in good health. Each CDR3 is given with its conserved first and last residue. The D gene is left open where the match is weak. Expanded clones are given a class, and other clones once, few, many or no size at all.

j_gene: TRBJ1-1
abundance: -
d_gene: -
v_gene: TRBV4-2
CDR3aa: CASSQVGSGLTEAFF
CDR3nt: TGTGCCAGCAGCCAAGTTGGTTCTGGCCTCACTGAAGCTTTCTTT

j_gene: TRBJ1-2
abundance: -
d_gene: -
v_gene: TRBV6-5
CDR3aa: CASSSGFGYTF
CDR3nt: TGTGCCAGCAGTTCGGGGTTTGGCTACACCTTC

j_gene: TRBJ2-1
abundance: -
d_gene: TRBD2
v_gene: TRBV18
CDR3aa: CASSPTTSRYNEQFF
CDR3nt: TGTGCCAGCTCACCCACGACTAGCAGATACAATGAGCAGTTCTTC

j_gene: TRBJ2-3
abundance: -
d_gene: -
v_gene: TRBV19
CDR3aa: CASSVGTLTDTQYF
CDR3nt: TGTGCCAGTAGCGTCGGGACTCTTACAGATACGCAGTATTTT

j_gene: TRBJ1-2
abundance: -
d_gene: TRBD1
v_gene: TRBV28
CDR3aa: CASRMRQGNYGYTF
CDR3nt: TGTGCCAGCAGAATGCGACAGGGGAACTATGGCTACACCTTC

j_gene: TRBJ2-6
abundance: -
d_gene: -
v_gene: TRBV14
CDR3aa: CARPQGMKARSGANVLTF
CDR3nt: TGTGCCAGGCCACAAGGGATGAAGGCGCGGTCTGGGGCCAACGTCCTGACTTTC

j_gene: TRBJ2-5
abundance: -
d_gene: -
v_gene: TRBV7-7
CDR3aa: CASSLVAGRTQYF
CDR3nt: TGTGCTAGCAGCTTAGTTGCGGGGCGGACCCAGTACTTC

j_gene: TRBJ1-2
abundance: -
d_gene: -
v_gene: TRBV27
CDR3aa: CASSSFGQLTYGYTF
CDR3nt: TGTGCCAGCAGTTCGTTCGGACAGTTAACCTATGGCTACACCTTC

j_gene: TRBJ2-2
abundance: -
d_gene: -
v_gene: TRBV19
CDR3aa: CASSENTGELFF
CDR3nt: TGTGCCAGTAGTGAAAACACCGGGGAGCTGTTTTTT

j_gene: TRBJ2-2
abundance: once
d_gene: TRBD2
v_gene: TRBV30
CDR3aa: CAWSAPRELAGAGELFF
CDR3nt: TGTGCCTGGAGCGCACCTCGTGAGCTAGCGGGAGCCGGGGAGCTGTTTTTT

j_gene: TRBJ2-7
abundance: -
d_gene: -
v_gene: TRBV18
CDR3aa: CASSPGRYEQYF
CDR3nt: TGTGCCAGCTCACCAGGGCGCTACGAGCAGTACTTC

j_gene: TRBJ2-1
abundance: -
d_gene: TRBD1
v_gene: TRBV29-1
CDR3aa: CSVGSLRKTGVTYNEQFF
CDR3nt: TGCAGCGTTGGCTCGCTCCGGAAGACAGGGGTGACCTACAATGAGCAGTTCTTC

j_gene: TRBJ1-2
abundance: -
d_gene: -
v_gene: TRBV10-2
CDR3aa: CASSESRTYGYTF
CDR3nt: TGCGCCAGCAGTGAGTCTAGGACCTATGGCTACACCTTC

j_gene: TRBJ1-2
abundance: -
d_gene: -
v_gene: TRBV28
CDR3aa: CASSFPTESGYTF
CDR3nt: TGTGCCAGCAGTTTTCCGACGGAGAGTGGCTACACCTTC

j_gene: TRBJ2-3
abundance: -
d_gene: -
v_gene: TRBV14
CDR3aa: CASSQDLADTQYF
CDR3nt: TGTGCCAGCAGCCAAGATCTCGCAGATACGCAGTATTTT

j_gene: TRBJ2-1
abundance: -
d_gene: -
v_gene: TRBV14
CDR3aa: CASSQDLGPYNEQFF
CDR3nt: TGTGCCAGCAGCCAAGATCTGGGACCCTACAATGAGCAGTTCTTC

j_gene: TRBJ1-1
abundance: once
d_gene: -
v_gene: TRBV5-1
CDR3aa: CASTQLRGNTEAFF
CDR3nt: TGCGCCAGCACCCAACTCCGGGGGAACACTGAAGCTTTCTTT

j_gene: TRBJ2-7
abundance: -
d_gene: -
v_gene: TRBV11-3
CDR3aa: CASRSSYEQYF
CDR3nt: TGTGCCAGCAGGTCGTCCTACGAGCAGTACTTC

j_gene: TRBJ2-1
abundance: -
d_gene: -
v_gene: TRBV5-4
CDR3aa: CASSFVRDEQFF
CDR3nt: TGTGCCAGCAGCTTTGTGCGGGATGAGCAGTTCTTC

j_gene: TRBJ2-7
abundance: -
d_gene: -
v_gene: TRBV18
CDR3aa: CASSPPRSSYEQYF
CDR3nt: TGTGCCAGCTCACCACCGCGTAGCTCCTACGAGCAGTACTTC

j_gene: TRBJ2-7
abundance: -
d_gene: -
v_gene: TRBV28
CDR3aa: CASSLSTYEQYF
CDR3nt: TGTGCCAGCAGTTTATCAACCTACGAGCAGTACTTC

j_gene: TRBJ2-7
abundance: -
d_gene: TRBD2
v_gene: TRBV7-8
CDR3aa: CASSLALSGGSSYEQYF
CDR3nt: TGTGCCAGCAGCTTAGCCCTTAGCGGGGGGAGCTCCTACGAGCAGTACTTC

j_gene: TRBJ1-2
abundance: -
d_gene: -
v_gene: TRBV18
CDR3aa: CASSPGRSSGGYTF
CDR3nt: TGTGCCAGCTCACCAGGCAGGTCCTCGGGTGGCTACACCTTC

j_gene: TRBJ2-1
abundance: -
d_gene: TRBD2
v_gene: TRBV5-4
CDR3aa: CASSLGTSGGVYNEQFF
CDR3nt: TGTGCCAGCAGCCTAGGGACTAGCGGGGGGGTCTACAATGAGCAGTTCTTC

j_gene: TRBJ1-1
abundance: once
d_gene: -
v_gene: TRBV9
CDR3aa: CASSVVDAPDTEAFF
CDR3nt: TGTGCCAGCAGCGTAGTCGACGCCCCGGACACTGAAGCTTTCTTT

j_gene: TRBJ2-2
abundance: -
d_gene: -
v_gene: TRBV4-3
CDR3aa: CASSQDAFRTVSPGELFF
CDR3nt: TGCGCCAGCAGCCAAGATGCTTTTAGGACAGTCTCCCCCGGGGAGCTGTTTTTT

j_gene: TRBJ2-7
abundance: -
d_gene: -
v_gene: TRBV7-2
CDR3aa: CASSAGTGLYEQYF
CDR3nt: TGTGCCAGCAGCGCCGGGACGGGTTTATACGAGCAGTACTTC

j_gene: TRBJ2-7
abundance: -
d_gene: TRBD2
v_gene: TRBV6-1
CDR3aa: CASSAQMYGLAGALGNEQYF
CDR3nt: TGTGCCAGCAGTGCACAAATGTACGGACTAGCGGGAGCGCTCGGTAACGAGCAGTACTTC

j_gene: TRBJ2-7
abundance: -
d_gene: -
v_gene: TRBV18
CDR3aa: CASSPRVGASYEQYF
CDR3nt: TGTGCCAGCTCACCACGCGTTGGAGCTTCCTACGAGCAGTACTTC

j_gene: TRBJ2-7
abundance: -
d_gene: TRBD2
v_gene: TRBV7-2
CDR3aa: CASSSPRTSGSYEQYF
CDR3nt: TGTGCCAGCAGCTCTCCCCGGACTAGCGGGAGCTACGAGCAGTACTTC

j_gene: TRBJ2-3
abundance: -
d_gene: -
v_gene: TRBV28
CDR3aa: CASRGNTDTQYF
CDR3nt: TGTGCCAGCAGGGGGAACACAGATACGCAGTATTTT

j_gene: TRBJ2-7
abundance: -
d_gene: -
v_gene: TRBV5-5
CDR3aa: CASSLGLAGRVEQYF
CDR3nt: TGTGCCAGCAGCTTGGGGCTAGCCGGACGTGTCGAGCAGTACTTC

j_gene: TRBJ2-3
abundance: once
d_gene: -
v_gene: TRBV6-1
CDR3aa: CASIRRGRDTQYF
CDR3nt: TGTGCCAGCATCCGTAGGGGGAGGGATACGCAGTATTTT

j_gene: TRBJ2-3
abundance: -
d_gene: -
v_gene: TRBV7-2
CDR3aa: CASSPRGPSADTQYF
CDR3nt: TGTGCCAGCAGCCCCCGGGGCCCGAGTGCAGATACGCAGTATTTT

j_gene: TRBJ2-7
abundance: -
d_gene: TRBD2
v_gene: TRBV5-1
CDR3aa: CASSLDREGIEQYF
CDR3nt: TGCGCCAGCAGCTTGGACCGGGAGGGAATTGAGCAGTACTTC

j_gene: TRBJ2-3
abundance: -
d_gene: TRBD2
v_gene: TRBV30
CDR3aa: CAWRLAGSTDTQYF
CDR3nt: TGTGCCTGGAGACTAGCGGGTAGCACAGATACGCAGTATTTT

j_gene: TRBJ1-2
abundance: once
d_gene: -
v_gene: TRBV15
CDR3aa: CATSRAGGTSNYGYTF
CDR3nt: TGTGCCACCAGCAGAGCGGGGGGGACTTCTAACTATGGCTACACCTTC

j_gene: TRBJ1-2
abundance: -
d_gene: -
v_gene: TRBV7-2
CDR3aa: CASSLVSGGGGYTF
CDR3nt: TGTGCCAGCAGCTTAGTGAGTGGGGGAGGTGGCTACACCTTC

j_gene: TRBJ1-4
abundance: -
d_gene: TRBD1
v_gene: TRBV5-1
CDR3aa: CASSPGGSGEKLFF
CDR3nt: TGCGCCAGCAGCCCAGGGGGCTCGGGTGAAAAACTGTTTTTT

j_gene: TRBJ1-2
abundance: -
d_gene: -
v_gene: TRBV18
CDR3aa: CASSPDKNYGYTF
CDR3nt: TGTGCCAGCTCACCGGACAAGAACTATGGCTACACCTTC

j_gene: TRBJ2-5
abundance: few
d_gene: TRBD2
v_gene: TRBV5-8
CDR3aa: CASSRLAGRTQYF
CDR3nt: TGTGCCAGCAGCCGGCTAGCGGGAAGGACCCAGTACTTC

j_gene: TRBJ1-1
abundance: -
d_gene: -
v_gene: TRBV6-4
CDR3aa: CANPSAGGGNTEAFF
CDR3nt: TGTGCCAACCCTTCCGCCGGGGGGGGGAACACTGAAGCTTTCTTT

j_gene: TRBJ1-5
abundance: -
d_gene: -
v_gene: TRBV19
CDR3aa: CASSISSNQPQHF
CDR3nt: TGTGCCAGTAGTATATCTAGCAATCAGCCCCAGCATTTT

j_gene: TRBJ1-1
abundance: -
d_gene: -
v_gene: TRBV5-1
CDR3aa: CASRAGLSNTEAFF
CDR3nt: TGCGCCAGCAGAGCCGGCTTATCGAACACTGAAGCTTTCTTT

j_gene: TRBJ2-7
abundance: few
d_gene: -
v_gene: TRBV6-1
CDR3aa: CASSGSGYEQYF
CDR3nt: TGTGCCAGCAGTGGTAGCGGATACGAGCAGTACTTC

j_gene: TRBJ2-2
abundance: -
d_gene: -
v_gene: TRBV7-2
CDR3aa: CASSLLRDGELFF
CDR3nt: TGTGCCAGCAGCTTATTACGTGACGGGGAGCTGTTTTTT

j_gene: TRBJ2-2
abundance: -
d_gene: -
v_gene: TRBV5-4
CDR3aa: CASSKTGGANTGELFF
CDR3nt: TGTGCCAGCAGCAAGACAGGAGGCGCGAACACCGGGGAGCTGTTTTTT

j_gene: TRBJ2-3
abundance: -
d_gene: -
v_gene: TRBV7-2
CDR3aa: CASSFSGPGDTQYF
CDR3nt: TGTGCCAGCAGCTTTTCGGGGCCCGGAGATACGCAGTATTTT

j_gene: TRBJ2-1
abundance: -
d_gene: -
v_gene: TRBV4-3
CDR3aa: CARVVSHEQFF
CDR3nt: TGCGCCAGGGTGGTGAGCCATGAGCAGTTCTTC

j_gene: TRBJ2-6
abundance: -
d_gene: -
v_gene: TRBV9
CDR3aa: CASSVATGAPYSGANVLTF
CDR3nt: TGTGCCAGCAGCGTAGCTACGGGGGCCCCATACTCTGGGGCCAACGTCCTGACTTTC

j_gene: TRBJ1-2
abundance: -
d_gene: TRBD1
v_gene: TRBV6-1
CDR3aa: CASSELRGQSYGYTF
CDR3nt: TGTGCCAGCAGTGAATTGAGGGGGCAAAGCTATGGCTACACCTTC

j_gene: TRBJ2-1
abundance: -
d_gene: -
v_gene: TRBV5-1
CDR3aa: CASSFPSSYNEQFF
CDR3nt: TGCGCCAGCAGCTTCCCGAGCTCCTACAATGAGCAGTTCTTC

j_gene: TRBJ1-2
abundance: -
d_gene: -
v_gene: TRBV5-6
CDR3aa: CASTRGTLDGYTF
CDR3nt: TGTGCCAGCACCCGGGGGACGCTTGATGGCTACACCTTC

j_gene: TRBJ2-1
abundance: -
d_gene: -
v_gene: TRBV5-1
CDR3aa: CASSLGPEAHEQFF
CDR3nt: TGCGCCAGCAGCCTCGGACCGGAGGCCCATGAGCAGTTCTTC

j_gene: TRBJ2-5
abundance: -
d_gene: -
v_gene: TRBV19
CDR3aa: CASSIAHGVAETQYF
CDR3nt: TGTGCCAGTAGTATAGCCCACGGGGTAGCAGAGACCCAGTACTTC

j_gene: TRBJ1-3
abundance: -
d_gene: -
v_gene: TRBV5-4
CDR3aa: CASSITGTHSGNTIYF
CDR3nt: TGTGCCAGCAGCATAACCGGGACACACTCTGGAAACACCATATATTTT

j_gene: TRBJ1-5
abundance: -
d_gene: -
v_gene: TRBV28
CDR3aa: CASDGNSNQPQHF
CDR3nt: TGTGCCAGCGACGGTAATAGCAATCAGCCCCAGCATTTT

j_gene: TRBJ1-5
abundance: -
d_gene: -
v_gene: TRBV9
CDR3aa: CASSKDSHQPQHF
CDR3nt: TGTGCCAGCAGCAAGGACAGCCATCAGCCCCAGCATTTT

j_gene: TRBJ1-4
abundance: -
d_gene: -
v_gene: TRBV19
CDR3aa: CASSLEGTNEKLFF
CDR3nt: TGTGCCAGTAGTCTCGAGGGGACTAATGAAAAACTGTTTTTT

j_gene: TRBJ2-7
abundance: few
d_gene: TRBD1
v_gene: TRBV18
CDR3aa: CASSQGTAYEQYF
CDR3nt: TGTGCCAGCTCACAGGGGACAGCCTACGAGCAGTACTTC